This paragraph reports one T cell receptor beta chain. The source of the sample is a study of blood T cell repertoires in COVID-19. Study summary: Samples of COVID-19 (acute and convalescent) were obtained from the United States, Italy and Spain. Sample material is recorded as cDNA or gDNA derived from T cells, B-cell-depleted T cells, or PBMCs.

Under the authors' procedure: Amplification of reference gene primers was used by the study to estimate nucleated cell counts. Produced via immunoSEQ multiplex PCR; TCRdb's table is partial and in-frame only. The V and J calls and clone size are taken from that table; D and trimming were inferred from the DNA. The sample shows 61,000 or so clones, 70% to 90% of them seen only once. The germline CDR1 and CDR2 sequences are MNHEY and SVGAGI. The CDR3 length is 12 residues. The V end was cut by 6 bases, the J end by 9 bases, with 12 bases between. This sequence was found in a woman aged 80 or over with active COVID-19. Material for sequencing was peripheral blood. The chain links TRBV6-5 to TRBJ2-1, with D possibly being TRBD2 (5 bases). CDR3 DNA: TGTGCCAGCAGACTACCTAGCCTTGAGCAGTTCTTC. Translation: CASRLPSLEQFF.